This T cell receptor beta chain stems from a study of Graves' ophthalmopathy and Graves' hyperthyroidism. Amplifying from RNA transcripts, the study obtained TCR beta CDR3 regions. First-round RT-PCR with HTBI primers preceded a second-round multiplex PCR. A single record per CDR3 protein comes from TCRdb applying MiXCR to the multiplex PCR reads. The sample holds roughly 350,000 distinct CDR3 sequences, approximately 18% seen once. Germline CDR1 SGDLS, CDR2 YYNGEE. Trimming took 5 bases from V and 2 from J, leaving 16 bases between them. CDR3 length: 15 amino acids. General study findings and limits: The model forecast ophthalmopathy progression, reaching under 71% sensitivity and roughly 72% specificity. Most thyroid-expanded clonotypes exceeding 0.001 frequency were also found in blood.

This clonotype was seen more than once but under ten times. Its specificity is unknown. Stable hyperthyroidism meant no ophthalmopathy within 18 months of follow-up. The receptor was isolated from an adult woman with stable Graves' hyperthyroidism. Sequencing input: peripheral blood. The V gene is TRBV9, the J gene TRBJ2-5; weak D call: TRBD2 (5 bases). DNA for the CDR3: TGTGCCAGCAGTGAAGCGGCTAGTCGACAAGAGACCCAGTACTTC. Protein product: CASSEAASRQETQYF. The entire variable domain, with the rest obtained from reference TRBV9 and TRBJ2-5, is as follows: DSGVTQTPKHLITATGQRVTLRCSPRSGDLSVYWYQQSLDQGLQFLIQYYNGEERAKGNILERFSAQQFPDLHSELNLSSLELGDSALYFCASSEAASRQETQYFGPGTRLLVL.